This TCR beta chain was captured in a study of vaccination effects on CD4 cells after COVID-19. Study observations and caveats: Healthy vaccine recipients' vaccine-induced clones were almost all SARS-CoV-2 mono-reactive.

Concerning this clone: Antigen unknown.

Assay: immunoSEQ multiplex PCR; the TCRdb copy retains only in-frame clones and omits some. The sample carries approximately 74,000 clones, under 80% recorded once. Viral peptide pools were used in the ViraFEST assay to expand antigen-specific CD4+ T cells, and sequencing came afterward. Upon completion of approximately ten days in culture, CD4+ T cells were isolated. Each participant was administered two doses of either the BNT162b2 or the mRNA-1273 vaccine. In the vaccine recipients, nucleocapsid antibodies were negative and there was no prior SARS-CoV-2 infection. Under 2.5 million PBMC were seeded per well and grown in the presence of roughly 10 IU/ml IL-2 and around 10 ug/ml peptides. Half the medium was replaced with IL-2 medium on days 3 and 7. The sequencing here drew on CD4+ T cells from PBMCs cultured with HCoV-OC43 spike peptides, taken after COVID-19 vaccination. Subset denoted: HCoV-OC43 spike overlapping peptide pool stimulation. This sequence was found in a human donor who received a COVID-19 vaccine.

The CDR3 DNA reads TGTGCCACCAGTGACTCACAGGGGGCGTTTCAGCCCCAGCATTTT. Its translation is CATSDSQGAFQPQHF. The rearrangement uses TRBV24-1 and TRBJ1-5; 9 bases line up with TRBD1. This CDR3 spans 15 amino acids. The V and J ends lost 4 bases and 6 bases, in that order; junction bases with no gene match: 6. CDR1 is KGHDR and CDR2 is SFDVKD in the germline V gene.